A single sample gave rise to the 24 T cell receptor beta chains below, sequenced in a study of blood T cell repertoires in COVID-19. Sequencing used immunoSEQ multiplex PCR; TCRdb keeps in-frame clones, though not all of them. The sample lists 150,000 to 200,000 clones, roughly 90% occurring once. Material: peripheral blood. These receptors came from a man in his 60s with acute or convalescent COVID-19.

This clone has a handful of counts. The V and J genes are TRBV28 and TRBJ2-1, with 7 bases that match TRBD1. V dropped 5 bases and J dropped 9; count of bases not matched to a gene: 16. This CDR3 spans 16 amino acids. Looked up from germline, CDR1 is MDHEN and CDR2 is SYDVKM. The CDR3 sequence: CASSRQGSRGKGEQFF. The CDR3 DNA is TGTGCCAGCAGTCGACAGGGTTCTCGTGGTAAGGGTGAGCAGTTCTTC.

CDR3 region: CASSDTGTNTEAFF. For the CDR3, the DNA is TGTGCCAGCAGTGATACAGGCACGAACACTGAAGCTTTCTTT. The chain carries TRBV25-1 and TRBJ1-1; perhaps TRBD1 as D (5 bases). The CDR3 has 14 amino acids. V was pared by 3 bases and J by 1 base, with 9 bases between. The V gene's germline CDR1 is MGHDK and CDR2 SYGVNS.

V usage is TRBV3-1 (or the pseudogene TRBV3-2) and J usage is TRBJ2-2, with 10 positions matching TRBD2. The length of the CDR3 is 16 residues. Trimming cost V 3 bases and J 4 bases; bases outside gene matches: 5. The germline V gene has CDR1 LGHDT and CDR2 YNNKEL (reference sequence). The CDR3 nucleotides are TGTGCCAGCAGCCAGGGTCCTAGCGGGGGCACCGGGGAGCTGTTTTTT. Translating gives CASSQGPSGGTGELFF.

The V call is TRBV30, the J call TRBJ2-3; 9 bases are shared with TRBD2. CDR3 length: 13 residues. Losses at the gene ends were 0 bases for V and 5 bases for J; bases not matched to a gene: 0. Germline values: CDR1 GTSNPN, CDR2 SVGIG (reference sequence). This CDR3 reads CAWSVAGGDTQYF. CDR3 sequence (DNA): TGTGCCTGGAGTGTAGCGGGGGGAGATACGCAGTATTTT.

The chain links TRBV2 to TRBJ2-3, with 7 bases aligning to TRBD1. J was trimmed by 9 bases and V by 5 bases; bases with no gene match: 5. CDR3 length equals 12 residues. Germline V CDR1 and CDR2: SNHLY, FYNNEI. This chain's CDR3 is CASSLDRDTQYF. As DNA, the CDR3 is TGTGCCAGCAGTTTAGACAGGGACACGCAGTATTTT.

This clone turned up a few times. In DNA, the CDR3 is TGTGCCAGCAGCGGAGAACAGGGCAACTATGGCTACACCTTC. Its translation: CASSGEQGNYGYTF. The chain recombines TRBV5-4 with TRBJ1-2, with D possibly TRBD1 on 6 matching bases. The germline gives CDR1 SGHNT, CDR2 YYREEE (reference sequence). V gave up 4 bases and J gave up 2 bases, with 12 bases separating them. The CDR3 is 14 residues long.

The chain couples TRBV28 to TRBJ2-5; D possibly corresponds to TRBD1 (5 bases). The V and J ends lost 5 bases and 8 bases respectively, with 12 bases between them. The length of the CDR3 is 12 residues. Germline V gene data show CDR1 as MDHEN and CDR2 as SYDVKM. This CDR3 reads CASSVLRGTQYF. CDR3 nucleotides: TGTGCCAGCAGTGTCCTAAGGGGTACCCAGTACTTC.

The chain combines TRBV7-3 with TRBJ1-1; 9 positions agree with TRBD1. The V gene end was trimmed by 2 bases and the J gene end by 3 bases; junction bases not matched to a gene: 10. The CDR3 is 17 residues long. CDR1 is SGHTA, CDR2 FQGTGA, per germline. As DNA, the CDR3 is TGTGCCAGCAGCTTACGGCCTTTTGGACAGGGGCACACTGAAGCTTTCTTT. It codes for CASSLRPFGQGHTEAFF.

The V call is TRBV12-3 or TRBV12-4, the J call TRBJ2-5; a possible D gene is TRBD1 (6 bases). The CDR3 consists of 13 residues. V was pared by 5 bases and J by 4 bases, with 11 bases between. The CDR3 region is CASSTRGSETQYF. The CDR3 DNA reads as TGTGCCAGCAGTACCAGGGGTTCAGAGACCCAGTACTTC.

The chain employs TRBV2 and TRBJ2-1; D is perhaps TRBD2 (5 bases). Trimming pared 4 bases from V and 6 bases from J, leaving 10 bases between. This CDR3 comprises 13 residues. CDR1 and CDR2 (germline): SNHLY, FYNNEI. CDR3 amino acids: CASSALEGNEQFF. CDR3 coding DNA: TGTGCCAGCAGTGCACTAGAGGGCAATGAGCAGTTCTTC.

The chain uses TRBV5-6 and TRBJ1-2; weak D call: TRBD1 (5 bases). V lost 1 base to trimming and J lost 6 bases, with 10 bases between them. This CDR3 spans 13 amino acids. Germline values: CDR1 SGHDT, CDR2 YYEEEE. The CDR3 reads CASSLTGVNGYTF. As DNA, the CDR3 is TGTGCCAGCAGCTTGACGGGGGTAAATGGCTACACCTTC.

The genes are TRBV18 and TRBJ1-2, with TRBD1 matching over 9 bases. The CDR3 totals 17 residues. Unmatched junction bases numbered 9, after V lost 1 base and J lost 3 bases. Germline CDR1 and CDR2: KGHSH and LQKENI. CDR3 sequence (DNA): TGTGCCAGCTCACCACTTATCCCCAACAGGGGGCACTATGGCTACACCTTC. Translated, it gives CASSPLIPNRGHYGYTF.

The chain has TRBV27 and TRBJ1-5; perhaps TRBD1 as D (5 bases). V dropped 4 bases and J dropped 4 bases, with 14 bases sitting between them. Germline V gives CDR1 MNHEY, CDR2 SMNVEV (reference sequence). There are 15 residues in the CDR3. CDR3 nucleotides: TGTGCCAGCAGTTATTTGGGGGGGGAAAATCAGCCCCAGCATTTT. It is translated as CASSYLGGENQPQHF.

This chain joins TRBV18 and TRBJ1-6; the match to TRBD1 covers 7 bases. The CDR3 is made up of 14 amino acids. V dropped 5 bases and J dropped 4; count of bases not matched to a gene: 2. Germline V CDR1 and CDR2: KGHSH, LQKENI. CDR3 protein: CASSADRYNSPLHF. DNA of the CDR3: TGTGCCAGCTCAGCGGACAGGTATAATTCACCCCTCCACTTT. The full variable domain, rest sourced from reference TRBV18 and TRBJ1-6, is NAGVMQNPRHLVRRRGQEARLRCSPMKGHSHVYWYRQLPEEGLKFMVYLQKENIIDESGMPKERFSAEFPKEGPSILRIQQVVRGDSAAYFCASSADRYNSPLHFGNGTRLTVT.

The chain recombines TRBV11-3 with TRBJ2-1; 10 bases are shared with TRBD2. The J segment lost 5 bases and the V segment lost 5 bases, leaving 9 bases of the junction unmatched. The CDR3 runs 16 residues. Per the germline V gene, CDR1 is SGHNT and CDR2 is YENEEA. The CDR3 region has the DNA TGTGCCAGCAGCCCACCCCTAGCGGGAGTTGACAATGAGCAGTTCTTC. Its translation is CASSPPLAGVDNEQFF.

The V gene is TRBV19, the J gene TRBJ2-6; D may be TRBD1 (6 bases). Trimming shortened V by 7 bases and J by 2 bases, and 15 bases separated the two germline ends. The CDR3 contains 16 residues. Germline V CDR1 and CDR2: LNHDA, SQIVND (reference sequence). The CDR3 DNA reads as TGTGCCAGTAAGGGACACCGGCTGGCTGGGGCCAACGTCCTGACTTTC. This codes for CASKGHRLAGANVLTF.

V and J are TRBV5-4 and TRBJ2-7, with 10 bases lining up with TRBD2. J lost 5 bases, V lost 1 base, and 3 bases had no gene match. Germline lookup yields CDR1 SGHNT and CDR2 YYREEE (reference sequence). CDR3 length: 14 residues. This chain's CDR3 is CASSLPSGGNEQYV. DNA for the CDR3: TGTGCCAGCAGCTTGCCTAGCGGGGGAAACGAGCAGTACGTC.

This sequence joins TRBV4-1 and TRBJ1-5; 7 bases are shared with TRBD1. Germline V gives CDR1 MGHRA, CDR2 YSYEKL. This CDR3 is 15 amino acids long. Trimming cost V 1 base and J 4 bases; bases outside gene matches: 4. The CDR3, as DNA: TGCGCCAGCAGCCAAGTGACACAGGGGAATCAGCCCCAGCATTTT. Translated, it gives CASSQVTQGNQPQHF.

The rearrangement joins TRBV27 to TRBJ2-1, with TRBD1 matching 7 bases. V shed 5 bases, J shed 10 bases, and the junction held 5 bases outside the gene matches. Germline-derived CDR1 and CDR2 are MNHEY and SMNVEV (reference sequence). This CDR3 is 12 amino acids long. CDR3 bases: TGTGCCAGCAGTCAACAGGGGACAGAGCAGTTCTTC. Its protein product is CASSQQGTEQFF.

The chain is built from TRBV3-1 (or the pseudogene TRBV3-2) and TRBJ1-5; 7 bases match TRBD1. The CDR3 is made up of 16 amino acids. CDR1 LGHDT and CDR2 YNNKEL come from the germline V gene (reference sequence). V was clipped by 3 bases and J by 2 bases; unmatched bases: 7. In DNA form, the CDR3 reads TGTGCCAGCAGCCATTCAAGGGGGCAGGGCAATCAGCCCCAGCATTTT. This encodes CASSHSRGQGNQPQHF.

The CDR3 region has the DNA TGCGCCAGCAGCTTGGAGGAGGGAGGAACCCGTCATGGCTACACCTTC. Translating it yields CASSLEEGGTRHGYTF. The chain recombines TRBV5-1 with TRBJ1-2; D is undetermined. The germline CDR1 and CDR2 sequences are SGHRS and YFSETQ. Trimming removed 0 bases at V and 6 bases at J, with 18 bases between. There are 16 residues in the CDR3.

This rearrangement joins TRBV24-1 to TRBJ2-3; 7 bases match TRBD1. The CDR3 has 17 amino acids. Trimming cost V 4 bases and J 8 bases; bases outside gene matches: 17. Germline V gene sequence: CDR1 KGHDR, CDR2 SFDVKD. For the CDR3, the DNA is TGTGCCACCAGTGAAAACTTACTAGGACAGGACACCGGTACGCAGTATTTT. Protein sequence: CATSENLLGQDTGTQYF.

The V call is TRBV24-1, the J call TRBJ1-5; maybe TRBD1 (6 bases). CDR3 length: 12 amino acids. Germline V gene data show CDR1 as KGHDR and CDR2 as SFDVKD. Trimming pared 4 bases from V and 10 bases from J, leaving 10 bases between. The CDR3 region is CATSEPGVPQHF. CDR3 nucleotides: TGTGCCACCAGTGAACCAGGGGTTCCCCAGCATTTT.

The chain carries TRBV6-5 and TRBJ1-5, with D tentatively TRBD1 (5 bases). Germline-derived CDR1 and CDR2 are MNHEY and SVGAGI. Trimming cost V 0 bases and J 7 bases, with 10 bases left between them. The CDR3 consists of 14 residues. The CDR3 protein is CASSYSGGGQPQHF. The CDR3 nucleotides are TGTGCCAGCAGTTACTCGGGGGGGGGACAGCCCCAGCATTTT.